This TCR beta chain was identified during a study of cytomegalovirus exposure and HLA in healthy donors. The study, taken as a whole, reports: Within an earlier analysis, most TCR beta V segments proved productive either about 90% or about 30% of the time. In terms of immune exposure information, only CMV serostatus was available. Accurate prediction of most subjects' HLA-A and HLA-B alleles from TCR beta sequences was reported.

The primer mix had 60 Vbeta and 13 Jbeta primers. Only in-frame clones appear in the TCRdb table, and some are missing; sequencing was by immunoSEQ multiplex PCR. The data contain around 210,000 clones, more than 70% of them singletons. V shed 6 bases, J shed 0 bases, and the junction held 8 bases outside the gene matches. This CDR3 is built from 16 residues. The germline V gene encodes CDR1 LNHNV and CDR2 YYDKDF (reference sequence). Of note for this clone: Its antigen is unidentified.

This TCR came from a boy between 10 and 17 years old in good health and CMV-seronegative. The sequenced sample consisted of PBMCs. The J gene is TRBJ1-2, the V gene TRBV15, with 9 bases lining up with TRBD1. In DNA form, the CDR3 reads TGTGCCACCAGTATAGGGACAGGGACGTCTAACTATGGCTACACCTTC. This encodes CATSIGTGTSNYGYTF. The variable domain in full, completed from reference TRBV15 and TRBJ1-2, reads DAMVIQNPRYQVTQFGKPVTLSCSQTLNHNVMYWYQQKSSQAPKLLFHYYDKDFNNEADTPDNFQSRRPNTSFCFLDIRSPGLGDTAMYLCATSIGTGTSNYGYTFGSGTRLTVV.